These T cell receptor beta chains were read from a single sample in a study of regulatory T cells in long-lasting Graves disease. TCRdb re-derived calls from the multiplex PCR reads in MiXCR, one entry per CDR3 protein. The sample shows about 400,000 distinct CDR3 sequences, 15% to 20% of them seen only once. In addition, the sample was reused for a study of T cells in Graves' hyperthyroidism and ophthalmopathy.

This specimen consisted of peripheral blood mononuclear cells (PBMCs), obtained at new diagnosis, from a patient treated with antithyroid drugs. The receptors stem from a woman aged 18 to 35 with Graves disease. CDR3s include the opening cysteine and the closing phenylalanine or tryptophan. A D gene is named only where the DNA matches it firmly. Not every row has a clone size; where given, it reads once, few, many or a size class.

TRBD1 TRBJ1-2 few TRBV11-2 CASSSGQGGHGYTF TGTGCCAGCAGCTCGGGACAGGGGGGACATGGCTACACCTTC
TRBD2 TRBJ2-1 many TRBV7-3 CASSSGGGRLAGKSSYNEQFF TGTGCCAGCAGCTCGGGCGGGGGAAGGCTAGCGGGGAAAAGCTCCTACAATGAGCAGTTCTTC
NA TRBJ2-7 many TRBV29-1 CSVEDQGGWTYEQYF TGCAGCGTTGAAGATCAAGGGGGATGGACCTACGAGCAGTACTTC
NA TRBJ2-7 many TRBV7-9 CASSDLFPRPSSYEQYF TGTGCCAGCAGCGACCTCTTCCCACGGCCGAGCTCCTACGAGCAGTACTTC
NA TRBJ1-6 many TRBV3-1 CASSQEGWLKNSPLHF TGTGCCAGCAGCCAAGAGGGGTGGTTGAAGAATTCACCCCTCCACTTT
NA TRBJ2-3 many TRBV5-1 CASSLEQPGPGTQYF TGCGCCAGCAGCTTGGAACAGCCGGGTCCCGGTACGCAGTATTTT
NA TRBJ1-5 NA TRBV6-1 CASSPRQGFEPQHF TGTGCCAGCAGCCCTCGGCAGGGATTCGAGCCCCAGCATTTT
NA TRBJ2-2 many TRBV27 CASSFTRVAGELFF TGTGCCAGCAGTTTTACCAGGGTGGCCGGGGAGCTGTTTTTT
NA TRBJ2-5 many TRBV5-1 CASSFSGQETQYF TGCGCCAGCAGCTTCAGTGGCCAAGAGACCCAGTACTTC
TRBD1 TRBJ1-1 many TRBV12-3/TRBV12-4 CASRPTGGWVNTEAFF TGTGCCAGCAGGCCTACAGGGGGGTGGGTGAACACTGAAGCTTTCTTT
NA TRBJ2-5 NA TRBV4-1 CASSPSFGRRGETQYF TGCGCCAGCAGCCCGTCCTTCGGGCGCCGGGGGGAGACCCAGTACTTC
TRBD2 TRBJ2-1 many TRBV5-1 CASFAGLADHNEQFF TGCGCCAGCTTTGCGGGACTAGCGGATCACAATGAGCAGTTCTTC
NA TRBJ1-1 many TRBV6-2/TRBV6-3 CASSEEGLDLNTEAFF TGTGCCAGCAGTGAAGAGGGCCTTGATCTGAACACTGAAGCTTTCTTT
TRBD2 TRBJ2-5 many TRBV20-1 CSARSGGEQETQYF TGCAGTGCAAGAAGCGGGGGGGAGCAAGAGACCCAGTACTTC
NA TRBJ2-7 few TRBV20-1 CSASTSGFNEQYF TGCAGCGCTTCAACCTCAGGGTTCAACGAGCAGTACTTC
TRBD2 TRBJ2-3 many TRBV5-1 CASSLRPRGGQDTQYF TGCGCCAGCAGCTTGCGGCCGCGGGGGGGCCAAGATACGCAGTATTTT
TRBD1 TRBJ1-5 NA TRBV2 CASSHRGGNQPQHF TGTGCCAGCAGTCACAGGGGGGGCAATCAGCCCCAGCATTTT
NA TRBJ1-2 few TRBV28 CASSFGLKNYGYTF TGTGCCAGCAGTTTTGGGCTGAAGAACTATGGCTACACCTTC
TRBD1 TRBJ1-2 few TRBV28 CASSVGTGASAGGYTF TGTGCCAGCAGTGTCGGGACAGGGGCCTCCGCGGGAGGCTACACCTTC
TRBD2 TRBJ2-7 NA TRBV3-1 CASSPYGDSGRFSYEQYF TGTGCCAGCAGCCCCTACGGGGATAGCGGGAGATTCTCCTACGAGCAGTACTTC
NA TRBJ1-1 few TRBV9 CASSVAADPTEAFF TGTGCCAGCAGCGTAGCGGCAGACCCCACTGAAGCTTTCTTT
TRBD1 TRBJ1-3 many TRBV10-3 CAISTGAGNTIYF TGTGCCATCAGTACAGGGGCTGGAAACACCATATATTTT
NA TRBJ2-5 many TRBV6-1 CASRLQAGDARWTQYF TGTGCCAGCAGGCTGCAGGCAGGAGATGCCAGGTGGACCCAGTACTTC
NA TRBJ2-1 many TRBV11-2 CASSSQTTYSSYNEQFF TGTGCCAGCAGCTCCCAAACAACGTATAGCTCCTACAATGAGCAGTTCTTC